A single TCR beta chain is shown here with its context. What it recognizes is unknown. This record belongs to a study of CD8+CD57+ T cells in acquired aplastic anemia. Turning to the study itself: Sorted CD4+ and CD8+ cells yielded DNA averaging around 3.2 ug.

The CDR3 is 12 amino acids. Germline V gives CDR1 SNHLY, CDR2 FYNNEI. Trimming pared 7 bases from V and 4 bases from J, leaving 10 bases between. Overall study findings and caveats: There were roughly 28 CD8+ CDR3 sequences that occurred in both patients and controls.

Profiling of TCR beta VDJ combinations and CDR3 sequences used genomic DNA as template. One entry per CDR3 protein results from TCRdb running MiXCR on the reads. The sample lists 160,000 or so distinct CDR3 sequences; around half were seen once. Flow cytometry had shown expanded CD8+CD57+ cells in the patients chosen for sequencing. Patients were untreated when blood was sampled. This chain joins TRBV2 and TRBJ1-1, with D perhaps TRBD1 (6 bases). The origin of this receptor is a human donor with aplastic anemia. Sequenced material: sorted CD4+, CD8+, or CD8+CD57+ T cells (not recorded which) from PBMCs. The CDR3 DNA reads TGTGCCAGCACGGGGGGGGCCACTGAAGCTTTCTTT. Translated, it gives CASTGGATEAFF.